The 21 T cell receptor beta chains presented below share a single source sample, sequenced in a study of prognosis after radiotherapy for stage I lung cancer. Amplicons of TCR beta CDR3 were generated from genomic DNA by two-round multiplex PCR. The first PCR round targeted every TRBV and TRBJ gene with specific primers. Each CDR3 protein gets one entry after TCRdb re-called the multiplex PCR reads with MiXCR. This repertoire shows around 51,000 distinct CDR3 sequences, 30% to 35% found once; its top ten account for approximately 8.3%. Sequences were derived from PBMCs, sampled before or after stereotactic body radiation therapy (not recorded which). The receptors here all came from a donor of 50 years or more with non-small cell lung cancer.

V and J are TRBV10-3 and TRBJ1-4; D not certain. CDR3 length equals 12 residues. V was shortened by 4 bases and J by 4 bases, with 4 bases between the two germline ends. CDR1 is ENHRY and CDR2 is SYGVKD in the germline V gene. This chain's CDR3 is CAISVNNEKLFF. The CDR3 nucleotides read TGTGCCATCAGTGTAAATAATGAAAAACTGTTTTTT.

This clonotype was seen repeatedly, ten times or more. V gene TRBV7-2 combines with J gene TRBJ2-7; unclear D gene. Germline values: CDR1 SGHTA, CDR2 FQGNSA. V lost 1 base to trimming and J lost 7 bases, with 11 bases between them. The CDR3 has 13 amino acids. The CDR3 here is CASSLGSAGEQYF. The CDR3 nucleotides are TGTGCCAGCAGCTTAGGTTCCGCCGGGGAGCAGTACTTC.

In this sample, this clonotype turned up many times. This rearrangement joins TRBV6-1 to TRBJ2-1; 9 bases fit TRBD2. Germline CDR1 and CDR2: MNHNS and SASEGT. V was pared by 4 bases and J by 6 bases, with 7 bases of the junction left unmatched. This CDR3 comprises 15 residues. CDR3 protein: CASSAPGTSSNEQFF. The CDR3, as DNA: TGTGCCAGCAGTGCCCCCGGGACTAGCTCCAATGAGCAGTTCTTC.

Concerning this clonotype: A much more abundant neighbour one base away suggests this may be a read error. The chain has TRBV7-2 and TRBJ2-5; 7 nucleotides match TRBD1. The CDR3 runs to 13 residues. In germline, CDR1 is SGHTA, CDR2 FQGNSA. V lost 5 bases to trimming and J lost 8 bases; unmatched junction nucleotides: 8. The DNA of the CDR3 is TGTGCCAGCAGCCCTAGGGGGCCCGATACCCAGTACTTC. Translating it yields CASSPRGPDTQYF.

This clonotype is classed as medium-sized (0.01 to 0.1%). J is TRBJ1-3 and V is TRBV30; D remains ambiguous. The CDR3 runs 12 residues. Germline V lookup: CDR1 GTSNPN, CDR2 SVGIG (reference sequence). Trimming removed 0 bases from V and 3 bases from J, with 3 bases in between. CDR3 sequence (DNA): TGTGCCTGGAGTGTGGGTGGAAACACCATATATTTT. As protein: CAWSVGGNTIYF. Using reference TRBV30 and TRBJ1-3 for the parts outside the CDR3, the full variable domain is SQTIHQWPATLVQPVGSPLSLECTVEGTSNPNLYWYRQAAGRGLQLLFYSVGIGQISSEVPQNLSASRPQDRQFILSSKKLLLSDSGFYLCAWSVGGNTIYFGEGSWLTVV.

This clonotype showed up many times. The chain couples TRBV9 to TRBJ1-5; perhaps TRBD1 as D (6 bases). The length of the CDR3 is 16 residues. CDR1 and CDR2 (germline): SGDLS, YYNGEE. The V and J ends lost 0 bases and 5 bases respectively, with 15 bases between them. This chain's CDR3 is CASSVGWGGRDQPQHF. The CDR3 DNA reads TGTGCCAGCAGCGTAGGCTGGGGGGGCCGAGATCAGCCCCAGCATTTT.

This clonotype was seen at least ten times. V usage is TRBV6-1 and J usage is TRBJ1-5; weak D call: TRBD1 (5 bases). This CDR3 comprises 16 residues. Trimming pared 5 bases from V and 9 bases from J, leaving 23 bases between. CDR1 and CDR2 (germline): MNHNS, SASEGT. The CDR3 sequence is CASSTTEPTAGGPQHF. The DNA of the CDR3 is TGTGCCAGCAGTACCACAGAACCCACAGCCGGGGGGCCCCAGCATTTT.

In regard to this clonotype: Given a much more abundant clone one base away, this may be a read error. This chain connects TRBV14 to TRBJ1-5; TRBD1 is a possible D gene (6 bases). The CDR3 runs to 13 residues. Germline V gene sequence: CDR1 SGHDN, CDR2 FVKESK. The CDR3 sequence: CASIQVGGARLYF. In DNA form, the CDR3 reads TGTGCCAGCATCCAAGTAGGGGGGGCGCGTCTCTATTTT.

This clonotype was counted at least ten times. This sequence joins TRBV7-2 and TRBJ1-5; D is perhaps TRBD1 (5 bases). Germline V CDR1 and CDR2: SGHTA, FQGNSA. The CDR3 totals 15 residues. Trimming pared 1 base from V and 7 bases from J, leaving 14 bases between. CDR3: CASSLGGARIQPQHF. The CDR3 DNA reads as TGTGCCAGCAGCTTAGGAGGGGCTAGGATCCAGCCCCAGCATTTT.

This clonotype has only a few counts. This may come from a read error, since a much larger clone is one base off. The genes are TRBV2 and TRBJ1-5, with unresolved D. The CDR3 covers 13 residues. CDR1 SNHLY and CDR2 FYNNEI come from the germline V gene. V gave up 6 bases and J gave up 7 bases, with 13 bases separating them. Written as DNA, the CDR3 is TGTGCCAGCAGAAGGGAGGAGTTGCAGCCCCAGCATTTT. Translation gives CASRREELQPQHF.

Notes on this clonotype: The likely explanation is a read error, given a far larger clone one base away. V is TRBV6-4 and J is TRBJ2-7; no definite D call. The germline V gene has CDR1 MRHNA and CDR2 SNTAGT. The CDR3 extends over 11 amino acids. The V end lost 10 bases, the J end lost 1 base, and 8 bases lay between the germline ends. CDR3 sequence: CANSDSYEQYF. DNA for the CDR3: TGTGCCAACAGCGATTCCTACGAGCAGTACTTC.

In this sample, this clonotype turned up many times. V and J are TRBV20-1 and TRBJ2-3; TRBD2 aligns across 8 bases. CDR3 length: 16 residues. The germline gives CDR1 DFQATT, CDR2 SNEGSKA (reference sequence). V lost 5 bases and J lost 0; bases outside the gene matches: 10. Here the CDR3 DNA reads TGCAGTGCTCCAGACTTAGCGGGGACTAGCACAGATACGCAGTATTTT. This sequence encodes CSAPDLAGTSTDTQYF.

V usage is TRBV24-1 and J usage is TRBJ2-6; maybe TRBD1 (6 bases). This CDR3 spans 15 amino acids. Germline lookup yields CDR1 KGHDR and CDR2 SFDVKD. Trimming removed 6 bases from V and 6 bases from J, with 14 bases in between. The CDR3 sequence is CATSYVRQVANVLTF. CDR3 coding DNA: TGTGCCACCAGTTATGTGAGACAGGTGGCCAACGTCCTGACTTTC.

The V gene is TRBV7-9, the J gene TRBJ2-7; 10 bases are a match to TRBD1. The germline V gene encodes CDR1 SEHNR and CDR2 FQNEAQ (reference sequence). Trimming cost V 3 bases and J 9 bases; bases outside gene matches: 17. The CDR3 consists of 17 residues. CDR3 loop: CASSLGVYGTGVGGQYF. DNA for the CDR3: TGTGCCAGCAGCTTGGGTGTATACGGGACAGGGGTCGGCGGGCAGTACTTC.

This clonotype has a count of ten or more. CDR3 in amino acids: CASSQAHRGTYNEQFF. As DNA, the CDR3 is TGTGCCAGCAGCCAAGCACACAGGGGCACCTACAATGAGCAGTTCTTC. This rearrangement joins TRBV4-2 to TRBJ2-1; TRBD1 agrees at 7 bases. The germline V gene encodes CDR1 LGHNA and CDR2 YNFKEQ. The junction had 5 bases not matched to a gene; V was cut back by 1 base and J by 2 bases. This CDR3 comprises 16 residues.

About this clonotype itself: The junction differs from germline at one of its ends, possibly a read error. The chain combines TRBV6-2 or TRBV6-3 with TRBJ2-3; TRBD1 might be the D (6 bases). Germline assignment: CDR1 MNHEY and CDR2 SVGEGT. This CDR3 is built from 14 residues. The CDR3: CASRWDTFTDMQYF. In DNA form, the CDR3 reads TGTGCCAGCAGATGGGACACTTTCACAGATATGCAGTATTTT.

This clonotype has at least ten counts. J is TRBJ2-7 and V is TRBV30, with a tentative D call TRBD2 (5 bases). The CDR3 totals 13 residues. Germline lookup yields CDR1 GTSNPN and CDR2 SVGIG (reference sequence). V dropped 8 bases and J dropped 5 bases, with 19 bases sitting between them. CDR3 bases: TGTGCCGCCTCACTGTTTTCGCGGGACGAGCAGTACTTC. It codes for CAASLFSRDEQYF.

This clonotype came up many times. The chain recombines TRBV18 with TRBJ2-2; TRBD2 matches at 12 bases. V dropped 2 bases and J dropped 0; count of bases not matched to a gene: 4. The CDR3 is made up of 18 amino acids. Germline V gives CDR1 KGHSH, CDR2 LQKENI. The CDR3 loop reads CASSPVLAGGSNTGELFF. The CDR3 coding sequence is TGTGCCAGCTCACCAGTACTAGCGGGAGGATCGAACACCGGGGAGCTGTTTTTT.

Ten or more counts support this clonotype. The chain couples TRBV7-2 to TRBJ1-5, with unresolved D. This CDR3 has 14 amino acids. V lost 2 bases, J lost 4 bases, and 9 bases lay in between. Germline V lookup: CDR1 SGHTA, CDR2 FQGNSA. The CDR3 protein is CASSLNPWNQPQHF. In DNA, the CDR3 is TGTGCCAGCAGCTTAAATCCCTGGAATCAGCCCCAGCATTTT.

V and J are TRBV6-1 and TRBJ2-1; no clear D. The V and J ends lost 4 bases and 4 bases respectively, with 8 bases between them. Germline V gene lookup returns CDR1 MNHNS and CDR2 SASEGT. CDR3 size: 13 residues. CDR3 nucleotides: TGTGCCAGCAGTGTCGGTCGATACAATGAGCAGTTCTTC. It specifies CASSVGRYNEQFF.

This clonotype occurred a few times. Given a much more abundant clone one base away, this may be a read error. The rearrangement links TRBV11-3 to TRBJ2-1, with D maybe TRBD2 (6 bases). This CDR3 is 18 amino acids long. V was shortened by 8 bases and J by 5 bases, with 28 bases between the two germline ends. Per germline, CDR1 SGHNT and CDR2 YENEEA. The CDR3 loop reads CASRRSTSGGTRHNEQFF. The CDR3 DNA follows: TGTGCCAGCCGCCGAAGTACCTCAGGAGGGACGCGACACAATGAGCAGTTCTTC.